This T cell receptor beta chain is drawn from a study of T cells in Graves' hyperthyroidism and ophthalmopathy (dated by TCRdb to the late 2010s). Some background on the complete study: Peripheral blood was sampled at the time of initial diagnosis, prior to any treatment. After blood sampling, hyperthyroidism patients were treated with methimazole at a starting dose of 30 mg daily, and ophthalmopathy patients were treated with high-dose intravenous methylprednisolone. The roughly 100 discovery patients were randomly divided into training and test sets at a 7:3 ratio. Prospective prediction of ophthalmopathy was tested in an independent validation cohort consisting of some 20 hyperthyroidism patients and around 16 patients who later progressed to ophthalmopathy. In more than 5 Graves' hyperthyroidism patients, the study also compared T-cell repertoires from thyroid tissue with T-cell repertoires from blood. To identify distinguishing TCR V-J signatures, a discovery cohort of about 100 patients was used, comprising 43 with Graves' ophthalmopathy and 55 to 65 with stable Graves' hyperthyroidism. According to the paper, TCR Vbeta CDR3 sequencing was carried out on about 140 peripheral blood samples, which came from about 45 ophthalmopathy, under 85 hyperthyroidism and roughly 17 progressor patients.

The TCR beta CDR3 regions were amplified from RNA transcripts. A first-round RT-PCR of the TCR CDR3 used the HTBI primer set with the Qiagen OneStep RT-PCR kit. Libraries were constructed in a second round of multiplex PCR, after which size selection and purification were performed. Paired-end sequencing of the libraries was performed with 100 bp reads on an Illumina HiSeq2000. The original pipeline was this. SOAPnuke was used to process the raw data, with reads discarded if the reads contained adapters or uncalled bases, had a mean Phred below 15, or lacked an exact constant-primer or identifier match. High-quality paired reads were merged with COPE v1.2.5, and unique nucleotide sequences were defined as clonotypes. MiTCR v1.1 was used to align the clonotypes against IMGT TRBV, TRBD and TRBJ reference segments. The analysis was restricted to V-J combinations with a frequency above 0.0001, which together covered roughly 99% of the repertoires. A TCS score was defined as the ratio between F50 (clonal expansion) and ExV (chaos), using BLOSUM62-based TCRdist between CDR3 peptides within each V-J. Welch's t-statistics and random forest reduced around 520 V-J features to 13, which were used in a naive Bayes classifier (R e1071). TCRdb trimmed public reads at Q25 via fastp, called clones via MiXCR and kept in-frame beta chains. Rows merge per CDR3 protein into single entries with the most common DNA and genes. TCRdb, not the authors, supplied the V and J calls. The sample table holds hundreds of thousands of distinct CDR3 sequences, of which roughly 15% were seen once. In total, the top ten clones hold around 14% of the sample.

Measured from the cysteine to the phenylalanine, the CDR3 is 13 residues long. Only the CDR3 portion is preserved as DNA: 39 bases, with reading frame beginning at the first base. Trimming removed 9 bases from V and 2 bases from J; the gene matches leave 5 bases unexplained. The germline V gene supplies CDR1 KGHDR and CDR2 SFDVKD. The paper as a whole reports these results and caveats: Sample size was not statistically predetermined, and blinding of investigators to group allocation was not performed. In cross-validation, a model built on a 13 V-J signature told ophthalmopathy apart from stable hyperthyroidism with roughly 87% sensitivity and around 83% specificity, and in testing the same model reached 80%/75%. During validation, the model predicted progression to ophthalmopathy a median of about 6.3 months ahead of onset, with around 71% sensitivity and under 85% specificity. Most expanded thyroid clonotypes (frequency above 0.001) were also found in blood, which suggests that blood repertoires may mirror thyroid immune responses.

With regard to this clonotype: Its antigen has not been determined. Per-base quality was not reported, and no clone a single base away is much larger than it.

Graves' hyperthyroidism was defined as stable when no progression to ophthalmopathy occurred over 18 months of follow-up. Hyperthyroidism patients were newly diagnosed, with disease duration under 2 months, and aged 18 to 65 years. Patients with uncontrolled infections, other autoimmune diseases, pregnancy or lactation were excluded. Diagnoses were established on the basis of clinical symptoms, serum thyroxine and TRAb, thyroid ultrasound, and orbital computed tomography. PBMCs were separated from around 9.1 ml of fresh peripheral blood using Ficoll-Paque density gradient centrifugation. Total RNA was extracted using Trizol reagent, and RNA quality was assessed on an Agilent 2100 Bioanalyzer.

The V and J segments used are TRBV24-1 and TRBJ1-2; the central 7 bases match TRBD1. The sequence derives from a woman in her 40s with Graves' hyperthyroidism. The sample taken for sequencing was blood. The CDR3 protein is CATGTANNYGYTF. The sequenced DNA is TGTGCCACCGGGACAGCCAACAACTATGGCTACACCTTC.